The 24 T cell receptor beta chains below come from one sample, sequenced in a study of blood T cell repertoires in COVID-19. TCRdb's table, derived via immunoSEQ multiplex PCR, lists solely in-frame clones and lacks some. The table shows hundreds of thousands of clones, with 87% occurring only once. Specimen: peripheral blood. These receptors were collected from a man aged 18 to 30 with active or convalescent COVID-19.

There are many counts of this clone. The chain is built from TRBV6-2 or TRBV6-3 and TRBJ2-1; 13 nucleotides agree with TRBD2. Trimming took 5 bases from V and 8 from J; bases not matched to a gene: 6. Germline CDR1 MNHEY, CDR2 SVGEGT. The CDR3 length is 15 residues. The CDR3 bases are TGTGCCAGCAGTCGAACTAGCGGGGGGGCAGATGAGCAGTTCTTC. This gives the protein CASSRTSGGADEQFF.

The J gene is TRBJ1-5, the V gene TRBV4-2; 8 positions agree with TRBD1. The V segment lost 5 bases and the J segment 1 base; nucleotides outside the gene matches: 7. The CDR3 is 16 amino acids. In germline, CDR1 is LGHNA, CDR2 YNFKEQ. This chain's CDR3 is CASSSLTGASNQPQHF. DNA of the CDR3: TGTGCCAGCAGCTCCCTGACAGGGGCCAGCAATCAGCCCCAGCATTTT.

The chain couples TRBV5-6 to TRBJ2-5; weak D call: TRBD2 (5 bases). V lost 4 bases, J lost 2 bases, and 18 bases lay in between. Germline V CDR1 and CDR2: SGHDT, YYEEEE. CDR3 length: 16 residues. The CDR3 spells CASSGSLDERQETQYF. Written as DNA, the CDR3 is TGTGCCAGCAGCGGGTCGCTGGATGAGCGGCAAGAGACCCAGTACTTC.

This chain joins TRBV19 and TRBJ1-1; a possible D gene is TRBD1 (6 bases). CDR3 length equals 16 residues. Trimming stripped 3 bases from V and 2 bases from J, with 16 bases between. Germline assignment: CDR1 LNHDA and CDR2 SQIVND (reference sequence). The chain's CDR3 is CASSIDRTVGNTEAFF. The CDR3 bases are TGTGCCAGTAGTATCGATCGGACAGTGGGTAACACTGAAGCTTTCTTT.

This chain connects TRBV7-6 to TRBJ2-7; weak D call: TRBD2 (5 bases). Germline-derived CDR1 and CDR2 are SGHVS and FNYEAQ. This CDR3 has 15 residues. V was cut by 4 bases and J by 6 bases, with 19 bases left in between. CDR3 loop: CASSSAGLVMGEQYF. The CDR3 DNA is TGTGCCAGCAGCTCCGCTGGACTGGTTATGGGCGAGCAGTACTTC.

V gene TRBV12-3 or TRBV12-4 combines with J gene TRBJ1-5; D is possibly TRBD1 (5 bases). The CDR3 runs 12 residues. V lost 8 bases and J 7 bases, leaving 12 bases between the germline ends. The CDR3 loop is CASQFSGQPQHF. In DNA form, the CDR3 reads TGTGCCAGCCAGTTTTCAGGGCAGCCCCAGCATTTT.

This chain links TRBV7-2 with TRBJ2-3; tentative D call: TRBD2 (6 bases). The CDR3 is 15 residues long. Per germline, CDR1 SGHTA and CDR2 FQGNSA. Between the trimmed V and J ends, which lost 2 bases and 3 bases, there was a span of 12 bases. Here the CDR3 reads CASSLFRGATDTQYF. Written as DNA, the CDR3 is TGTGCCAGCAGCTTATTTCGCGGGGCTACAGATACGCAGTATTTT.

The chain combines TRBV25-1 with TRBJ2-7, with D possibly TRBD2 on 6 matching bases. The V end was cut by 6 bases, the J end by 2 bases, with 11 bases between. This CDR3 region has 13 residues. Germline CDR1 MGHDK, CDR2 SYGVNS. The CDR3 is CASRRRETYEQYF. CDR3 in DNA: TGTGCCAGCAGGAGGCGGGAAACCTACGAGCAGTACTTC.

The chain joins TRBV27 to TRBJ1-6; TRBD1 matches 7 bases. From germline, CDR1 is MNHEY and CDR2 SMNVEV (reference sequence). The CDR3 consists of 17 residues. The V gene end was trimmed by 6 bases and the J gene end by 6 bases; junction bases not matched to a gene: 14. The CDR3 is CASSLRSRDSFNSPLHF. CDR3 nucleotide sequence: TGTGCCAGCAGCCTCCGGAGTAGGGACAGTTTTAATTCACCCCTCCACTTT.

The V gene is TRBV11-1, the J gene TRBJ2-7; 7 nucleotides align to TRBD1. Germline V gives CDR1 SGHAT, CDR2 FQDESV (reference sequence). Losses at the gene ends were 10 bases for V and 0 bases for J; bases not matched to a gene: 3. The CDR3 spans 12 residues. CDR3 loop: CAIRDSSYEQYF. DNA for the CDR3: TGTGCCATTAGGGACAGCTCCTACGAGCAGTACTTC.

The gene calls are TRBV5-4 and TRBJ1-2; perhaps TRBD1 as D (5 bases). The germline V and J ends were trimmed by 7 bases and 4 bases, with 11 bases remaining between them. CDR3 length: 12 amino acids. Germline V gene data show CDR1 as SGHNT and CDR2 as YYREEE (reference sequence). CDR3 residues: CASGQGGYGYTF. The DNA for the CDR3 is TGTGCCAGCGGGCAGGGCGGCTATGGCTACACCTTC.

V is TRBV19 and J is TRBJ1-1; a possible D gene is TRBD1 (5 bases). The germline CDR1 and CDR2 sequences are LNHDA and SQIVND (reference sequence). V was cut by 2 bases and J by 3 bases, with 13 bases left in between. The CDR3 runs to 15 residues. In nucleotides, the CDR3 is TGTGCCAGTAGTATAAGAGGTGCGGGACACACTGAAGCTTTCTTT. Its protein product is CASSIRGAGHTEAFF.

This clone was detected only a few times. In nucleotides, the CDR3 is TGTGCCAGCAGCCAAGTATTGGGGGCGAACACTGAAGCTTTCTTT. Its protein product is CASSQVLGANTEAFF. V gene TRBV3-1 (or the pseudogene TRBV3-2) combines with J gene TRBJ1-1, with TRBD1 as a possible D gene (6 bases). V gave up 1 base and J gave up 1 base, with 10 bases separating them. This CDR3 is built from 15 residues. Germline V lookup: CDR1 LGHDT, CDR2 YNNKEL (reference sequence).

The count of this clone is one. The rearrangement links TRBV29-1 to TRBJ2-5; D might be TRBD2 (5 bases). CDR3 length: 14 amino acids. Trimming pared 6 bases from V and 3 bases from J, leaving 17 bases between. Germline-derived CDR1 and CDR2 are SQVTM and ANQGSEA. CDR3 coding DNA: TGCAGCGTAGACCCTGGAGGTGACAAAGAGACCCAGTACTTC. It yields the protein CSVDPGGDKETQYF.

The chain uses TRBV6-5 and TRBJ1-6; no clear D. The V end lost 4 bases, the J end lost 5 bases, and 9 bases lay between the germline ends. Germline CDR1 is MNHEY and CDR2 is SVGAGI. The CDR3 is 14 amino acids. Here the CDR3 DNA reads TGTGCCAGCAGTTTGTTCCAGAATAATTCACCCCTCCACTTT. This translates into CASSLFQNNSPLHF.

This rearrangement joins TRBV19 to TRBJ1-1, with D perhaps matching TRBD1 (6 bases). The germline gives CDR1 LNHDA, CDR2 SQIVND (reference sequence). The length of the CDR3 is 14 residues. V was clipped by 4 bases and J by 5 bases, with 14 bases between them. The CDR3 is CASSTYTGMTEAFF. For the CDR3, the DNA is TGTGCCAGTAGTACCTATACAGGGATGACTGAAGCTTTCTTT. The complete variable domain, with remaining parts taken from reference TRBV19 and TRBJ1-1, reads DGGITQSPKYLFRKEGQNVTLSCEQNLNHDAMYWYRQDPGQGLRLIYYSQIVNDFQKGDIAEGYSVSREKKESFPLTVTSAQKNPTAFYLCASSTYTGMTEAFFGQGTRLTVV.

The gene calls are TRBV5-1 and TRBJ1-1, with D possibly matching TRBD1 (5 bases). CDR3 length: 15 amino acids. The germline CDR1 and CDR2 sequences are SGHRS and YFSETQ. Trimming took 4 bases from V and 1 from J, leaving 14 bases between them. The CDR3 sequence: CASSPHDRSNTEAFF. The CDR3 coding sequence is TGCGCCAGCAGCCCTCATGACAGATCGAACACTGAAGCTTTCTTT.

V gene TRBV12-5 combines with J gene TRBJ1-2; the match to TRBD1 covers 7 bases. CDR1 LGHNT and CDR2 FRNRAP come from the germline V gene. V trimming: 5 bases; J trimming: 8 bases; junction bases outside the gene matches: 11. This CDR3 comprises 14 residues. CDR3 amino acids: CASGLPEGAGGYTF. The DNA of the CDR3 is TGTGCTAGTGGTCTTCCCGAGGGGGCGGGCGGCTACACCTTC.

This sequence joins TRBV5-1 and TRBJ1-1; 8 bases match TRBD1. This CDR3 contains 16 residues. The trim removed 5 bases at V and 6 bases at J, leaving 15 bases unmatched. The germline gives CDR1 SGHRS, CDR2 YFSETQ. The CDR3 loop reads CASRALTGQGLAEAFF. CDR3 bases: TGCGCCAGCAGGGCCTTAACAGGACAGGGTCTGGCTGAAGCTTTCTTT.

The rearrangement uses TRBV3-1 (or the pseudogene TRBV3-2) and TRBJ1-4; 7 bases align to TRBD1. Germline values: CDR1 LGHDT, CDR2 YNNKEL (reference sequence). The CDR3 sequence is 16 residues long. Trimming removed 4 bases from V and 8 bases from J; junction bases left unmatched: 13. The CDR3 DNA follows: TGTGCCAGCAGCCCTACAAGAGGACAGGCGGACGAAAAACTGTTTTTT. It is translated as CASSPTRGQADEKLFF.

This sequence joins TRBV10-3 and TRBJ1-1; possible D gene TRBD1, 5 bases. Trimming pared 11 bases from V and 4 bases from J, leaving 20 bases between. Germline V lookup: CDR1 ENHRY, CDR2 SYGVKD. The CDR3 extends over 14 amino acids. The CDR3 region is CAAGRDPQGTEAFF. The CDR3 DNA follows: TGTGCCGCGGGAAGGGACCCCCAAGGCACTGAAGCTTTCTTT.

V gene TRBV29-1 combines with J gene TRBJ2-7; perhaps TRBD2 as D (6 bases). This CDR3 has 15 amino acids. Germline V gene sequence: CDR1 SQVTM, CDR2 ANQGSEA. The ends were cut back, 6 bases at V and 1 base at J, with 19 bases in the middle. The CDR3 bases are TGCAGCGTGGAGTTGGGGCGGGACTTGTCCTACGAGCAGTACTTC. Amino acids: CSVELGRDLSYEQYF.

DNA for the CDR3: TGTGCCAGCAGTTACCTAGACAGAAGCTATGGCTACACCTTC. This codes for CASSYLDRSYGYTF. The chain links TRBV6-2 or TRBV6-3 to TRBJ1-2; D may be TRBD1 (5 bases). The CDR3 consists of 14 residues. Germline V gene sequence: CDR1 MNHEY, CDR2 SVGEGT. V lost 2 bases to trimming and J lost 4 bases, with 11 bases between them.

This chain connects TRBV15 to TRBJ1-3; maybe TRBD1 (5 bases). CDR3 size: 16 residues. Germline CDR1 is LNHNV and CDR2 is YYDKDF (reference sequence). V was trimmed by 0 bases and J by 2 bases, leaving 11 bases between them. In DNA form, the CDR3 reads TGTGCCACCAGCAGAGATTGGGGGAGGACTGGAAACACCATATATTTT. It specifies CATSRDWGRTGNTIYF.